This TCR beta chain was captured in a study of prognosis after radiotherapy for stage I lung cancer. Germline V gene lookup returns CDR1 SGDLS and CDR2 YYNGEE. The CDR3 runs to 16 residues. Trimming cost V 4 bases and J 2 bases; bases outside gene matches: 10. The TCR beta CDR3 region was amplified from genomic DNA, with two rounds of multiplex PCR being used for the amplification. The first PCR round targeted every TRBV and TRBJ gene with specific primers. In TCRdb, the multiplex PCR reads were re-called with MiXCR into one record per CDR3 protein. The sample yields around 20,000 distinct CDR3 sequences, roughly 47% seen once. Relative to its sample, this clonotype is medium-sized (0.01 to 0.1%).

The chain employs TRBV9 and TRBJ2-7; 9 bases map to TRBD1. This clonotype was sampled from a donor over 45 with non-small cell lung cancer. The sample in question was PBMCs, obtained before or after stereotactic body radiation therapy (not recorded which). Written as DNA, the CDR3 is TGTGCCAGCAGCACCGACGGGACAGGGAATACCTACGAGCAGTACTTC. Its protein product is CASSTDGTGNTYEQYF.